This entry is about one TCR beta chain. Its target is not known. The data belong to a study of CD8+ T cells in alopecia areata. Looking at the study overall: Treatment of the treated patients consisted of oral tofacitinib, 5 to 10 mg twice daily.

This CDR3 contains 14 residues. J lost 3 bases, V lost 3 bases, and 0 bases had no gene match. From germline, CDR1 is SGHKS and CDR2 YYEKEE (reference sequence). Treatment defined: oral pan-JAK inhibitor, 5-10 mg twice daily. Lesional scalp tissue (obtained by punch biopsy) and peripheral blood were collected from alopecia areata patients. Extraction of RNA preceded its reverse transcription into cDNA, which served as the sequencing template. Sequenced by immunoSEQ multiplex PCR; TCRdb stores in-frame clones only, minus some. Of 4,000 to 5,500 clones in the sample, 65% to 70% were seen once. Broader study findings: A single nonresponder leaves the baseline CD8+ expansion link to response uncertain.

V gene TRBV5-5 combines with J gene TRBJ2-1; 10 bases align to TRBD2. The input for sequencing was skin, taken at week 24, from a patient treated with tofacitinib. The clonotype comes from a human donor with alopecia areata. CDR3 in DNA: TGTGCCAGCAGCTGGACTAGCGGCTACAATGAGCAGTTCTTC. It specifies CASSWTSGYNEQFF.